Presented here are 12 T cell receptor beta chains from one specimen sequenced in a study of blood T cells in healthy people across ages. Primers used in a second PCR of about 7 to 12 cycles were a sample-barcoded 5' primer and a J-beta primer mix. TCRdb called the 5' RACE reads again in MiXCR, with one record for every CDR3 protein. The sample records roughly 700,000 distinct CDR3 sequences, approximately 25% being singletons. The same data also contributed to another study, on T cells of mothers and their children.

Input material: blood. The receptor set was obtained from a boy younger than 18 in good health.

This clonotype has just a few counts. This CDR3 is CASSERVVPYEQYF. Written as DNA, the CDR3 is TGTGCCAGCAGTGAACGCGTGGTCCCCTACGAGCAGTACTTC. The genes are TRBV25-1 and TRBJ2-7; no firm D call. The germline V gene has CDR1 MGHDK and CDR2 SYGVNS. The CDR3 has 14 amino acids. V was shortened by 2 bases and J by 2 bases, with 10 bases between the two germline ends.

The genes are TRBV12-5 and TRBJ1-4, with D unresolved. The V end lost 0 bases, the J end lost 8 bases, and 1 base lay between the germline ends. In germline, CDR1 is LGHNT, CDR2 FRNRAP. This CDR3 is built from 11 residues. CDR3 sequence: CASGLVEKLFF. The CDR3 region has the DNA TGTGCTAGTGGTTTGGTGGAAAAACTGTTTTTT.

This clonotype has more than one count but fewer than ten. The chain links TRBV5-4 to TRBJ1-2; TRBD1 matches 10 bases. V lost 5 bases and J lost 4; bases outside the gene matches: 8. The CDR3 runs 15 residues. Looked up from germline, CDR1 is SGHNT and CDR2 is YYREEE (reference sequence). CDR3 in amino acids: CASRPGTGVIYGYTF. Written as DNA, the CDR3 is TGTGCCAGCAGACCGGGGACAGGGGTTATCTATGGCTACACCTTC.

The CDR3 region has the DNA TGTGCCAGCAGTTTAGCTGCCACAGGGGACACTGAAGCTTTCTTT. This codes for CASSLAATGDTEAFF. The V and J genes are TRBV12-3 or TRBV12-4 and TRBJ1-1; 7 bases are a match to TRBD1. The CDR3 length is 15 residues. J lost 3 bases, V lost 0 bases, and 4 bases had no gene match.

V gene TRBV2 combines with J gene TRBJ2-2; 8 bases are shared with TRBD1. Trimming removed 10 bases from V and 7 bases from J; junction bases left unmatched: 8. Germline assignment: CDR1 SNHLY and CDR2 FYNNEI. The CDR3 is 13 amino acids. As DNA, the CDR3 is TGTGCCACCGGACAGGGTGGTATCGGGGAGCTGTTTTTT. It yields the protein CATGQGGIGELFF.

V is TRBV7-9 and J is TRBJ2-5; weak D call: TRBD1 (6 bases). Trimming removed 5 bases from V and 5 bases from J, with 18 bases in between. Germline-derived CDR1 and CDR2 are SEHNR and FQNEAQ (reference sequence). The CDR3 sequence is 15 residues long. The CDR3 protein is CASSPLLQGIETQYF. The CDR3 DNA sequence: TGTGCCAGCAGCCCCCTCCTTCAGGGGATCGAGACCCAGTACTTC. Variable domain in full (rest from reference TRBV7-9 and TRBJ2-5): DTGVSQNPRHKITKRGQNVTFRCDPISEHNRLYWYRQTLGQGPEFLTYFQNEAQLEKSRLLSDRFSAERPKGSFSTLEIQRTEQGDSAMYLCASSPLLQGIETQYFGPGTRLLVL.

The chain recombines TRBV20-1 with TRBJ1-1; no definite D call. The CDR3 extends over 12 amino acids. V was cut by 6 bases and J by 4 bases, with 12 bases left in between. Germline loops: CDR1 DFQATT, CDR2 SNEGSKA (reference sequence). The CDR3 loop reads CSAITWGTEAFF. The CDR3 bases are TGCAGTGCCATCACATGGGGCACTGAAGCTTTCTTT.

The chain couples TRBV12-5 to TRBJ1-2; no clear D gene. V dropped 0 bases and J dropped 0 bases, with 11 bases sitting between them. Per the germline V gene, CDR1 is LGHNT and CDR2 is FRNRAP. The CDR3 has 16 residues. CDR3 nucleotide sequence: TGTGCTAGTGGTTTGGTACTGAGCTCTTCTAACTATGGCTACACCTTC. The encoded protein is CASGLVLSSSNYGYTF.

This clonotype came up a few times. The chain joins TRBV24-1 to TRBJ2-3; 9 nucleotides align to TRBD2. Per germline, CDR1 KGHDR and CDR2 SFDVKD. The CDR3 length is 16 residues. Trimming removed 4 bases from V and 3 bases from J; junction bases left unmatched: 7. CDR3: CATSEPRLAETDTQYF. In DNA, the CDR3 is TGTGCCACCAGTGAACCGAGACTAGCGGAAACAGATACGCAGTATTTT.

The chain uses TRBV20-1 and TRBJ2-7; 10 bases map to TRBD1. Per germline, CDR1 DFQATT and CDR2 SNEGSKA (reference sequence). CDR3 length: 14 amino acids. The CDR3 sequence: CSTRQGAGSYEQYF. The CDR3 DNA reads as TGCAGCACACGACAGGGGGCGGGTTCCTACGAGCAGTACTTC.

The V gene is TRBV12-3 or TRBV12-4, the J gene TRBJ2-1; TRBD2 aligns across 10 bases. This CDR3 has 16 amino acids. Germline trimming cut 4 bases from V and 2 bases from J; bases unmatched to any gene: 5. The CDR3 here is CASSSSSGRAYNEQFF. The DNA for the CDR3 is TGTGCCAGCAGTTCATCAAGCGGGAGGGCCTACAATGAGCAGTTCTTC.

This sequence joins TRBV4-1 and TRBJ2-7; 10 nucleotides agree with TRBD2. The CDR3 is made up of 14 amino acids. CDR1 MGHRA and CDR2 YSYEKL come from the germline V gene. V shed 4 bases, J shed 6 bases, and the junction held 6 bases outside the gene matches. In nucleotides, the CDR3 is TGCGCCAGCAGCCGCGTAGCGGGAGGTAGCGAGCAGTACTTC. Translated, it gives CASSRVAGGSEQYF.